The 3 T cell receptor beta chains below were found in one sample sequenced in a study of cytomegalovirus exposure and HLA in healthy donors. A multiplex PCR was run with 60 Vbeta primers and 13 Jbeta primers. Assay used: immunoSEQ multiplex PCR; TCRdb lists only in-frame clones, some missing. The repertoire includes 95,000 to 150,000 clones, around 75% of them detected once, and less than 3.5% sits in the top ten. The sample taken for sequencing was PBMCs. The receptors stem from a woman aged 40 to 50 in good health and CMV-seropositive.

This rearrangement joins TRBV29-1 to TRBJ2-5, with D tentatively TRBD2 (5 bases). The better agreement between TRBJ2-7 and the DNA end casts doubt on the J call. Germline V gene lookup returns CDR1 SQVTM and CDR2 ANQGSEA. CDR3 length: 13 amino acids. The CDR3 reads CSVETGKGYEQYF. CDR3 sequence (DNA): TGCAGCGTTGAAACCGGGAAAGGGTACGAGCAGTACTTC.

CDR3 sequence: CAISEGQGGGYGYTF. The CDR3 DNA reads TGTGCCATCAGTGAGGGACAGGGAGGGGGTTATGGCTACACCTTC. This chain links TRBV10-3 with TRBJ1-2; TRBD1 aligns across 8 bases. The CDR3 covers 15 residues. Germline CDR1 ENHRY, CDR2 SYGVKD. With 2 bases clipped from V and 5 bases from J, the junction kept 7 bases outside the gene matches.

The chain links TRBV6-5 to TRBJ2-5; TRBD2 matches at 8 bases. The CDR3 consists of 14 residues. The ends lost 5 bases at V and 6 bases at J; junction bases unmatched: 8. Germline V gene sequence: CDR1 MNHEY, CDR2 SVGAGI. The CDR3 DNA follows: TGTGCCAGCAGTCCTCCGGGGGGGCAGAAGACCCAGTACTTC. Translation gives CASSPPGGQKTQYF.